This paragraph covers one TCR beta chain sequence. The sample comes from a study of shared clonotypes between healthy human individuals. Profiled with immunoSEQ multiplex PCR; TCRdb holds only in-frame clones, not every one. The data show 1.4 million or so clones, approximately 98.5% seen once. J was trimmed by 7 bases and V by 4 bases; bases with no gene match: 13. Looked up from germline, CDR1 is SGHKS and CDR2 is YYEKEE (reference sequence). The CDR3 loop spans 15 amino acids. The sequence was collected from a man in his thirties or forties in good health. This chain links TRBV5-5 with TRBJ1-1; TRBD1 aligns across 7 bases. The sequencing sample was made of naive CD4+ T cells sorted from blood. Subset described: CD45RA+ positively selected. Written as DNA, the CDR3 is TGTGCCAGCAGCCGTGGGACAGCGGAGGAGGGTGAAGCTTTCTTT. It encodes CASSRGTAEEGEAFF.